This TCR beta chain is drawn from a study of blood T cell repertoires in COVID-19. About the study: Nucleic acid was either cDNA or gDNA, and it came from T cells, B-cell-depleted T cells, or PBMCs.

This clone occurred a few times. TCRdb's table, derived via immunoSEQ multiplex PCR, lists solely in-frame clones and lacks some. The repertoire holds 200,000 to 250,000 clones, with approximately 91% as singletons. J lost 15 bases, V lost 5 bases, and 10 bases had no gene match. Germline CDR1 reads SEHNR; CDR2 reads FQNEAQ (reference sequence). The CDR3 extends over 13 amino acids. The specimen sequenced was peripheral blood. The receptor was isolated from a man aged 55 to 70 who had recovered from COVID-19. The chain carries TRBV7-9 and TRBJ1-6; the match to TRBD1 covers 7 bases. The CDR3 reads CASSRLGGAGLHF. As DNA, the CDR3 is TGTGCCAGCAGCCGGTTAGGGGGCGCGGGCCTCCACTTT.